This record covers a single T cell receptor (beta chain). The source of the sample is a study of T cell changes during pregnancy in multiple sclerosis. The repertoire was sequenced with immunoSEQ multiplex PCR; TCRdb's copy has only in-frame clones and lacks some. The profile shows roughly 70,000 clones, 75% to 95% of them singletons. The CDR3 consists of 15 residues. V gave up 4 bases and J gave up 7 bases; unmatched junction bases: 4. Germline V lookup: CDR1 SGHNT, CDR2 YENEEA. V usage is TRBV11-3 and J usage is TRBJ2-1; 13 positions match TRBD2. This receptor was identified in a female donor with multiple sclerosis, enrolled in a pregnancy study. The input for sequencing was peripheral blood, taken in the first trimester of pregnancy. CDR3 sequence: CASSSGLAGENEQFF. CDR3 nucleotide sequence: TGTGCCAGCAGCTCAGGACTAGCGGGAGAGAATGAGCAGTTCTTC.